The rows below give T cell receptor beta chains drawn from one sample of a study of T-cell memory formation after mild COVID-19. A single record per CDR3 protein comes from TCRdb applying MiXCR to the 5' RACE reads. The data show about half a million distinct CDR3 sequences, around a sixth seen once. Sequencing was performed on PBMCs or a T cell subset sorted from them (not recorded which). Source of these receptors: an adult woman who had mild COVID-19 (a few samples of this study predate the infection). Cell type and time point are not known. CDR3s leave out the opening cysteine and the closing phenylalanine or tryptophan. D genes are given only for firm matches.

D,V,length,J,CDR3
-,TRBV5-1,13,TRBJ2-7,ASSIGTEYSYEQY
-,TRBV5-5,13,TRBJ1-1,ASSLVARVMSEAF
-,TRBV6-5,11,TRBJ1-1,ASRSRGNTEAF
-,TRBV4-2,14,TRBJ2-1,ASSQDRGLEGYEQF
TRBD1,TRBV6-5,15,TRBJ2-1,ASSYRNPGQGLNEQF
TRBD2,TRBV30,11,TRBJ2-7,AWSGAGSYEQY
TRBD1,TRBV12-3/TRBV12-4,13,TRBJ1-2,ASRVQGASNYGYT
-,TRBV4-1,12,TRBJ1-2,ASSQDRQNYGYT
-,TRBV29-1,12,TRBJ2-1,SGLRGVSYNEQF
-,TRBV25-1,12,TRBJ2-1,ASSRESSYNEQF
TRBD2,TRBV30,13,TRBJ2-1,AWSGELAGYNEQF
-,TRBV7-2,11,TRBJ2-1,ASKATIRSEQF
-,TRBV5-1,13,TRBJ2-3,ASSLQGRSPDTQY
-,TRBV4-2,14,TRBJ2-3,ASSQDPGTYTDTQY
TRBD1,TRBV4-1,14,TRBJ2-3,ASSQEWDRVADTQY
-,TRBV9,12,TRBJ2-2,ASSETFGTGELF
TRBD1,TRBV19,11,TRBJ1-1,ASSIQGAGEAF
TRBD2,TRBV7-2,16,TRBJ2-5,ASSPNLRLAGRSETQY
-,TRBV7-3,11,TRBJ2-1,ASSFAGYNEQF
TRBD1,TRBV29-1,13,TRBJ1-5,SVVQGAGSNQPQH
-,TRBV20-1,9,TRBJ1-2,SATVDGGYT
-,TRBV24-1,13,TRBJ2-5,ATSAIVRDQETQY
-,TRBV12-3/TRBV12-4,12,TRBJ2-7,ASSHPGVTYEQY
-,TRBV20-1,14,TRBJ2-3,SARGIRGRGTDTQY
-,TRBV7-8,13,TRBJ1-1,ASSPQWVGNTEAF
-,TRBV7-9,12,TRBJ1-4,ASSEGHGNEKLF
-,TRBV5-1,11,TRBJ2-7,ASSLVGGEKQY
TRBD2,TRBV12-3/TRBV12-4,13,TRBJ2-7,ASSLMSSGTHEQY
TRBD2,TRBV2,14,TRBJ2-7,ASSDPGGGASYEQY
-,TRBV30,13,TRBJ1-3,AWSARGTLGNTIY
-,TRBV18,13,TRBJ1-1,ASSPPEGRSSEAF
-,TRBV7-9,13,TRBJ2-7,ASSYRTESPYEQY
-,TRBV29-1,11,TRBJ2-7,SVVSQSSYEQY
-,TRBV7-9,12,TRBJ2-7,ASSFSGGVHEQY
-,TRBV9,13,TRBJ1-2,ASSVDPGVNYGYT
-,TRBV12-3/TRBV12-4,13,TRBJ2-1,ASSLVGRSYNEQF
-,TRBV25-1,12,TRBJ1-1,ASSESLWAGRAF
-,TRBV2,11,TRBJ2-7,ASKARGYYEQY
TRBD1,TRBV20-1,13,TRBJ1-4,SANDRGRTNEKLF
-,TRBV10-3,10,TRBJ2-1,AISESSREQF
TRBD1,TRBV4-1,15,TRBJ2-3,ASSQDRNRGTSDTQY